The rows below give T cell receptor beta chains drawn from one sample of a study of shared clonotypes between healthy human individuals. This table comes from immunoSEQ multiplex PCR, and its TCRdb copy is limited to in-frame clones, with some not included. The table lists some 480,000 clones, 70% to 80% of them singletons. Sequencing used PBMCs. These receptors originate from a woman aged 40-49 years in good health. Some clones in this sample may be carry-over from other donors' samples. Each CDR3 is given with its conserved first and last residue. Each record gives: J gene, clone size, D gene, V gene, CDR3 DNA, CDR3 protein. The D gene is left open where the match is weak. Clone size, where shown, is once, few, many, or a class for clones that have expanded.

TRBJ2-7 | - | TRBD2 | TRBV19 | TGTGCCAGTAGTATCCAGCGGGAGGGCCGGTACGAGCAGTACTTC | CASSIQREGRYEQYF
TRBJ2-1 | few | - | TRBV25-1 | TGTGCCAGCAGTGTAGTTCAGGAGCAGTTCTTC | CASSVVQEQFF
TRBJ2-3 | - | - | TRBV2 | TGTGCCAGCAGTGAGGCGAGAGCGTTTGATACGCAGTATTTT | CASSEARAFDTQYF
TRBJ1-6 | - | - | TRBV5-4 | TGTGCCAGCAGCTTGGATGGCAGGGGAAATTCACCCCTCCACTTT | CASSLDGRGNSPLHF
TRBJ2-7 | - | - | TRBV15 | TGTGCCACTACCCCGGGACTCCTCTCCAACGAGCAGTACTTC | CATTPGLLSNEQYF
TRBJ2-1 | - | - | TRBV11-3 | TGTGCCAGCAGCGCGACTAACAATGAGCAGTTCTTC | CASSATNNEQFF
TRBJ2-1 | many | TRBD2 | TRBV2 | TGTGCCAGCAGTGGACTAGCGGACTACAATGAGCAGTTCTTC | CASSGLADYNEQFF
TRBJ2-1 | - | TRBD2 | TRBV5-1 | TGCGCCAGCAGAGATCAACTAGCGTGGGGAGAGCAGTTCTTC | CASRDQLAWGEQFF
TRBJ1-1 | - | - | TRBV28 | TGTGCCAGCAGTTTAATCAGGTGGGGACGGGGGAACACTGAAGCTTTCTTT | CASSLIRWGRGNTEAFF
TRBJ2-5 | - | TRBD2 | TRBV2 | TGTGCCGGATCTAGCGGGAGGTCCGGGGAGACCCAGTACTTC | CAGSSGRSGETQYF
TRBJ2-7 | few | TRBD2 | TRBV5-1 | TGCGCCAGCAGCTTTGAGGGGACTAGCGGGAGTAGGTACGAGCAGTACTTC | CASSFEGTSGSRYEQYF
TRBJ2-7 | - | TRBD2 | TRBV6-1 | TGTGCCAGCAGTGTCGGGGGGGGGACGGACTACGAGCAGTACTTC | CASSVGGGTDYEQYF
TRBJ2-7 | - | TRBD2 | TRBV10-2 | TGCGCCAGCAGTGAGTCGGCTAGCGGGAGTGGCGAGCAGTACTTC | CASSESASGSGEQYF
TRBJ2-5 | - | - | TRBV14 | TGTGCCAGCAGCCAACACTTAGAGACCCAGTACTTC | CASSQHLETQYF
TRBJ2-7 | - | TRBD2 | TRBV7-2 | TGTGCCAGCAGCCCGCAGGGGGGACTAGCGAAATACGAGCAGTACTTC | CASSPQGGLAKYEQYF